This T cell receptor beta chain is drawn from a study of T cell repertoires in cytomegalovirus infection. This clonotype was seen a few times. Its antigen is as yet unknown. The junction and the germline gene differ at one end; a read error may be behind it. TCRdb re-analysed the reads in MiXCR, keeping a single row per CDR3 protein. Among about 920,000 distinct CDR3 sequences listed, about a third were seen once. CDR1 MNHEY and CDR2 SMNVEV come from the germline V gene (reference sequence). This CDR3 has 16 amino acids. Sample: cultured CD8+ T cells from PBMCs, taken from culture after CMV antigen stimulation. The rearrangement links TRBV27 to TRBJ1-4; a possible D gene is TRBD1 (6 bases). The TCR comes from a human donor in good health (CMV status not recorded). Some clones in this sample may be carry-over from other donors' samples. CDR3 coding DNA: TGTGCCAGCAGTTTATCCCGACAGGCAACAAATGAAAAACTGTTTTTT. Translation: CASSLSRQATNEKLFF.